This T cell receptor (beta chain) was identified in a study of shared clonotypes between healthy human individuals. For the study at large: Participating donors consisted of two women and a few men aged 18 to 49. General study points: Across subsets, estimated richness was generally greater for naive than for memory populations. Rarefaction showed sorted-subset sequencing was incomplete despite large depth. Blood was the sole source, and tissue repertoires probably differ.

Naive CD8 cells comprised CD45RO-negative, CCR7-positively selected cells, excluding terminally differentiated effector memory CD45RA+ cells. Clones were read by immunoSEQ multiplex PCR, and TCRdb kept only the in-frame ones, dropping some. The sample has about 2.2 million clones, about 93% seen once. The germline CDR1 and CDR2 sequences are MNHEY and SMNVEV (reference sequence). V was clipped by 10 bases and J by 0 bases, with 12 bases between them. The CDR3 has 14 residues. About this clone: Its antigen is unknown.

The V and J genes are TRBV27 and TRBJ1-4; D call uncertain. Sequencing used naive CD8+ T cells from PBMCs. This sequence originates from a man aged 18 to 35 in good health. Some clones in this sample may be carry-over from other donors' samples. The CDR3 coding sequence is TGTGCCACCAAGCCCACTGCAACTAATGAAAAACTGTTTTTT. Translation: CATKPTATNEKLFF.